This TCR beta chain was retrieved from a study of cytomegalovirus exposure and HLA in healthy donors. General study findings and limits: The study put 150 to 200 TCR beta chains on its list as cytomegalovirus-associated. Subsequent analysis showed first-cohort TCR clusters tending to co-occur in about 110 validation repertoires. In vitro testing confirmed a few CMV-associated chains as specific for CMV antigens.

To note about this clone: What it binds is unknown.

The data were produced by immunoSEQ multiplex PCR, yet TCRdb's version contains in-frame clones alone and is incomplete. The sample lists around 260,000 clones; roughly 87% were seen once. The study drew the donors from its roughly 120-subject validation cohort, separate from the roughly 700-subject first cohort. The germline gives CDR1 SGDLS, CDR2 YYNGEE. V was cut by 0 bases and J by 7 bases, with 19 bases left in between. CDR3 length equals 16 residues. The origin of this receptor is a woman aged 30 to 39 in good health and CMV-seronegative. The sequencing input was PBMCs. The V gene is TRBV9, the J gene TRBJ1-2; a possible D gene is TRBD1 (6 bases). The CDR3 nucleotides are TGTGCCAGCAGCGTAGTTCGGCAGGGGAGGATTGGTGGCTACACCTTC. Translated: CASSVVRQGRIGGYTF.